Each of the 3 T cell receptor beta chains below was sequenced from the same sample in a study of neurological immune-mediated disorders. Via MiXCR, TCRdb re-called the 5' RACE reads, giving one row per CDR3 protein. This sample carries 40,000 to 45,000 distinct CDR3 sequences, 6% to 7% of them seen once, and the ten largest clones take around 0.55%. Sequencing used CD4+ T cells from blood. Receptor source: a woman aged 35 to 49 in good health.

This clonotype has more than one count but fewer than ten. This chain links TRBV18 with TRBJ2-2; TRBD2 might be the D (5 bases). The length of the CDR3 is 16 residues. V was trimmed by 2 bases and J by 1 base, leaving 11 bases between them. CDR1 KGHSH and CDR2 LQKENI come from the germline V gene. The CDR3 coding sequence is TGTGCCAGCTCACCAAGTCGGGCGGGGAACACCGGGGAGCTGTTTTTT. Protein: CASSPSRAGNTGELFF.

This clonotype was seen repeatedly, ten times or more. The V gene is TRBV20-1, the J gene TRBJ2-7, with 12 bases aligning to TRBD2. Germline assignment: CDR1 DFQATT and CDR2 SNEGSKA (reference sequence). The CDR3 totals 14 residues. Trimming at V came to 2 bases and at J to 6 bases, leaving 5 bases not matched to a gene. The CDR3 protein is CSARRTSGTGEQYF. CDR3 DNA sequence: TGCAGTGCTAGAAGGACTAGCGGGACAGGCGAGCAGTACTTC.

This clonotype was picked up many times. This rearrangement joins TRBV5-1 to TRBJ1-5; D gene unclear. V shed 0 bases and J shed 1 base, with 5 bases lying between them. Germline V gives CDR1 SGHRS, CDR2 YFSETQ. This CDR3 contains 14 residues. The CDR3 protein is CASSLDPSNQPQHF. The CDR3 DNA sequence: TGCGCCAGCAGCTTGGACCCCAGCAATCAGCCCCAGCATTTT.